Sequencing of this T cell receptor (beta chain) was carried out in a study of T-cell reconstitution after alpha-beta-depleted transplantation in children. Study-wide points: At around two months after transplant, the alpha-beta T cells were reportedly derived from several hundred expanded clones that came from non-depleted graft cells. T-cell counts and diversity at one year following transplant were attributed mainly to newly produced T cells. Surviving recipient T cells and thymic progenitors produced the high day-60 TCRbeta diversity seen in some patients.

Molecular barcoding with unique molecular identifiers was used for the TCRbeta library. TCRdb passed the PCR reads through MiXCR, listing each CDR3 protein once. The sample has around 960,000 distinct CDR3 sequences, roughly 29% seen once. Worth noting for this clonotype: The antigen is unknown.

CDR1 is SGHRS and CDR2 is YFSETQ in the germline V gene. V trimming: 7 bases; J trimming: 4 bases; junction bases outside the gene matches: 4. This CDR3 spans 15 amino acids. Sequencing was performed on PBMCs, mostly from graft donor cells, taken 360 days after TCRalphabeta/CD19-depleted stem cell transplant. This sequence joins TRBV5-1 and TRBJ2-1; the match to TRBD2 covers 14 bases. This sequence was found in a boy younger than two who had a stem cell transplant for SCID, so the T cells may come from the graft donor. In DNA, the CDR3 is TGCGCCAGCCAAGGACTAGCGGGGGGATACAATGAGCAGTTCTTC. This encodes CASQGLAGGYNEQFF.